A single sample is the source of the 18 T cell receptor beta chains below, sequenced in a study of T cells in Graves' hyperthyroidism and ophthalmopathy. Regions amplified from RNA transcripts were the TCR beta CDR3 regions. A first-round RT-PCR of the TCR CDR3 used the HTBI primer set. TCRdb reprocessed the multiplex PCR reads with MiXCR, giving one entry per CDR3 protein. The table lists hundreds of thousands of distinct CDR3 sequences, 45% of them singletons, with approximately 7.2% in the top ten. The sequencing input was peripheral blood or thyroid tissue (not recorded which). Receptor source: an adult man with Graves' disease, either hyperthyroidism or ophthalmopathy (not recorded which).

This chain uses TRBV7-9 with TRBJ1-1; D ambiguous. Germline CDR1 and CDR2: SEHNR and FQNEAQ (reference sequence). Trimming shortened V by 3 bases and J by 0 bases, and 17 bases separated the two germline ends. The CDR3 loop spans 17 amino acids. The CDR3 spells CASSFFALGAVNTEAFF. In nucleotides, the CDR3 is TGTGCCAGCAGCTTTTTCGCTTTGGGAGCGGTGAACACTGAAGCTTTCTTT.

The genes are TRBV7-6 and TRBJ2-2; 9 bases line up with TRBD2. Germline CDR1 reads SGHVS; CDR2 reads FNYEAQ. V shed 5 bases, J shed 2 bases, and the junction held 9 bases outside the gene matches. The CDR3 totals 17 residues. In DNA, the CDR3 is TGTGCCAGCAGCCCGGGGGCTAGCGGGACAAACACCGGGGAGCTGTTTTTT. Amino acid sequence: CASSPGASGTNTGELFF.

This clonotype was detected a few times. The chain uses TRBV7-8 and TRBJ1-1; TRBD1 matches 7 bases. This CDR3 spans 16 amino acids. The germline V gene has CDR1 SGHVS and CDR2 FQNEAQ. The V gene end was trimmed by 5 bases and the J gene end by 2 bases; junction bases not matched to a gene: 11. The CDR3 region has the DNA TGTGCCAGCAGCCCCGGACAGGTTTACCCAAACACTGAAGCTTTCTTT. Its translation: CASSPGQVYPNTEAFF.

The chain combines TRBV5-1 with TRBJ1-1; no clear D gene. The germline V and J ends were trimmed by 4 bases and 5 bases, with 18 bases remaining between them. This CDR3 region has 15 residues. Germline CDR1 reads SGHRS; CDR2 reads YFSETQ. The CDR3 is CASSMEGTMETEAFF. CDR3 bases: TGCGCCAGCAGCATGGAGGGCACCATGGAGACTGAAGCTTTCTTT.

The chain carries TRBV20-1 and TRBJ2-7; D gene uncertain. With 2 bases removed from V and 10 bases from J, the gap between germline ends came to 15 bases. Germline values: CDR1 DFQATT, CDR2 SNEGSKA (reference sequence). The CDR3 is 12 amino acids. CDR3 DNA sequence: TGCAGTGCTAGAAGAATCTCTATGGTTCAGTACTTC. Amino acid sequence: CSARRISMVQYF.

The rearrangement links TRBV7-9 to TRBJ2-7, with D maybe TRBD1 (5 bases). The V and J ends lost 1 base and 4 bases respectively, with 14 bases between them. The length of the CDR3 is 15 residues. Per the germline V gene, CDR1 is SEHNR and CDR2 is FQNEAQ (reference sequence). CDR3 sequence reads: CASSLGGPGSYEQYF. The CDR3 nucleotides read TGTGCCAGCAGCTTAGGGGGCCCCGGGTCGTACGAGCAGTACTTC.

This clonotype was recorded at least ten times. This sequence joins TRBV7-9 and TRBJ2-7; tentative D call: TRBD1 (7 bases). This CDR3 region has 13 residues. Trimming took off 6 bases at V and 6 bases at J, with 15 bases between the two ends. The germline V gene encodes CDR1 SEHNR and CDR2 FQNEAQ (reference sequence). CDR3 sequence: CASSAGQTTEQYF. DNA of the CDR3: TGTGCCAGCAGTGCGGGACAGACAACCGAGCAGTACTTC. The variable domain in full, completed from reference TRBV7-9 and TRBJ2-7, reads DTGVSQNPRHKITKRGQNVTFRCDPISEHNRLYWYRQTLGQGPEFLTYFQNEAQLEKSRLLSDRFSAERPKGSFSTLEIQRTEQGDSAMYLCASSAGQTTEQYFGPGTRLTVT.

This clonotype has ten or more counts. This rearrangement joins TRBV2 to TRBJ1-5; no definite D call. The CDR3 sequence is 14 residues long. Germline V gene data show CDR1 as SNHLY and CDR2 as FYNNEI. Trimming pared 4 bases from V and 3 bases from J, leaving 10 bases between. The CDR3 sequence: CASSVSQNNQPQHF. The DNA for the CDR3 is TGTGCCAGCAGTGTGAGTCAGAACAATCAGCCCCAGCATTTT.

The chain combines TRBV7-8 with TRBJ2-5; D unresolved. Germline V gene lookup returns CDR1 SGHVS and CDR2 FQNEAQ. This CDR3 contains 13 residues. The CDR3 loop is CALPSTSSETQYF. CDR3 coding DNA: TGTGCTTTACCTTCGACGAGCTCAGAGACCCAGTACTTC.

V gene TRBV12-3 or TRBV12-4 combines with J gene TRBJ2-7, with TRBD2 matching over 10 bases. After removal of 5 bases from V and 6 bases from J, the junction contained 7 bases not matched to a gene. The CDR3 covers 14 residues. The chain's CDR3 is CASSASGGVLEQYF. CDR3 DNA: TGTGCCAGCAGTGCTAGCGGGGGCGTTCTCGAGCAGTACTTC.

Remarks on this clonotype: Possible read error: a much larger clone is one base away. This chain joins TRBV2 and TRBJ1-2, with unresolved D. The CDR3 length is 11 residues. The ends were cut back, 4 bases at V and 7 bases at J, with 7 bases in the middle. Germline V gene data show CDR1 as SNHLY and CDR2 as FYNNEI. The CDR3 sequence: CASSGHRGYTF. DNA for the CDR3: TGTGCCAGCAGTGGCCACCGTGGCTACACCTTC. Looking up the rest from reference TRBV2 and TRBJ1-2 gives the full variable domain: EPEVTQTPSHQVTQMGQEVILRCVPISNHLYFYWYRQILGQKVEFLVSFYNNEISEKSEIFDDQFSVERPDGSNFTLKIRSTKLEDSAMYFCASSGHRGYTFGSGTRLTVV.

The chain has TRBV19 and TRBJ1-6; the match to TRBD1 covers 10 bases. V gave up 6 bases and J gave up 0 bases; unmatched junction bases: 8. The CDR3 is 18 residues long. The V gene's germline CDR1 is LNHDA and CDR2 SQIVND (reference sequence). The CDR3: CASRTYRTGGSYNSPLHF. The CDR3, as DNA: TGTGCCAGTAGGACCTACCGGACAGGGGGCTCCTATAATTCACCCCTCCACTTT.

This clonotype was picked up many times. The chain recombines TRBV7-6 with TRBJ1-2; 7 positions agree with TRBD1. V lost 3 bases and J lost 3; bases outside the gene matches: 7. Per germline, CDR1 SGHVS and CDR2 FNYEAQ. This CDR3 spans 15 amino acids. The CDR3 loop reads CASSFSQGEDYGYTF. DNA of the CDR3: TGTGCCAGCAGCTTCTCTCAGGGGGAGGACTATGGCTACACCTTC.

The V call is TRBV5-1, the J call TRBJ1-1, with TRBD1 matching 7 bases. The trim removed 4 bases at V and 2 bases at J, leaving 11 bases unmatched. Germline V gene sequence: CDR1 SGHRS, CDR2 YFSETQ. CDR3 length equals 16 residues. CDR3 nucleotide sequence: TGCGCCAGCAGCACCGGGACAGCCTCTGGAAACACTGAAGCTTTCTTT. It specifies CASSTGTASGNTEAFF.

This clonotype was counted only a few times. The chain carries TRBV20-1 and TRBJ2-7, with TRBD2 as a possible D gene (6 bases). Looked up from germline, CDR1 is DFQATT and CDR2 is SNEGSKA (reference sequence). The V end was cut by 4 bases, the J end by 0 bases, with 13 bases between. CDR3 size: 14 residues. CDR3 coding DNA: TGCAGTGCTAAAGTAGCGGCGAGCTCCTACGAGCAGTACTTC. Translation: CSAKVAASSYEQYF.

This clonotype was observed many times. The rearrangement uses TRBV7-8 and TRBJ2-7; TRBD1 agrees at 10 bases. The V segment lost 10 bases and the J segment 5 bases; nucleotides outside the gene matches: 11. The CDR3 is 14 amino acids. Germline-derived CDR1 and CDR2 are SGHVS and FQNEAQ. The CDR3 protein is CATGTGQGLNEQYF. DNA for the CDR3: TGTGCCACCGGGACGGGACAGGGGCTGAACGAGCAGTACTTC.

This chain connects TRBV16 to TRBJ1-6; TRBD1 aligns across 7 bases. The CDR3 contains 14 residues. The germline V gene encodes CDR1 KGHSY and CDR2 FQNENV. After removal of 0 bases from V and 9 bases from J, the junction contained 2 bases not matched to a gene. In DNA, the CDR3 is TGTGCCAGCAGCCAATCCCAGGGGGTTTCACCCCTCCACTTT. Encoded protein: CASSQSQGVSPLHF.

This clonotype was seen only a few times. The chain carries TRBV7-9 and TRBJ1-2; D ambiguous. CDR1 is SEHNR, CDR2 FQNEAQ, per germline (reference sequence). CDR3 length: 14 amino acids. Between the trimmed V and J ends, which lost 1 base and 4 bases, there was a span of 10 bases. The CDR3 sequence is CASSLVSEGYGYTF. The CDR3 nucleotides read TGTGCCAGCAGCTTAGTATCGGAGGGCTATGGCTACACCTTC. The full variable domain, with the rest looked up from reference TRBV7-9 and TRBJ1-2, is DTGVSQNPRHKITKRGQNVTFRCDPISEHNRLYWYRQTLGQGPEFLTYFQNEAQLEKSRLLSDRFSAERPKGSFSTLEIQRTEQGDSAMYLCASSLVSEGYGYTFGSGTRLTVV.